The clone carrying this TCR beta chain turned up a few times. The antigen remains undetermined. This entry belongs to a study of T cell repertoires in cytomegalovirus infection. Study information: Epitope selection comprised recently identified HLA-C-restricted CMV epitopes and well-studied HLA-B-restricted CMV epitopes. Through public TCR beta signatures, both CMV infection and matching HLA type were indicated. Broader study findings: The cumulative frequency of public TCR beta families distinguished individuals who carried CMV together with the relevant HLA. HLA-C-restricted, CMV-specific TCR beta clonotypes were dominant ex vivo.

A single record per CDR3 protein comes from TCRdb applying MiXCR to the reads. This sample has about 85,000 distinct CDR3 sequences, with about 44% found just once. Sequences were derived from CD8+ T cells from cultured PBMCs, sampled from culture after CMV antigen stimulation. This TCR came from a human donor in good health (CMV status not recorded). Some clones in this sample may be carry-over from other donors' samples.

The CDR3 DNA is TGTGCCAGCAGCTTCAGTCTAGCGGGATCGCTCGGCTTCGGTGAGCAGTTCTTC. Protein product: CASSFSLAGSLGFGEQFF. This chain links TRBV7-8 with TRBJ2-1; TRBD2 matches at 9 bases. This CDR3 contains 18 residues. Losses at the gene ends were 3 bases for V and 9 bases for J; bases not matched to a gene: 18. In germline, CDR1 is SGHVS, CDR2 FQNEAQ.